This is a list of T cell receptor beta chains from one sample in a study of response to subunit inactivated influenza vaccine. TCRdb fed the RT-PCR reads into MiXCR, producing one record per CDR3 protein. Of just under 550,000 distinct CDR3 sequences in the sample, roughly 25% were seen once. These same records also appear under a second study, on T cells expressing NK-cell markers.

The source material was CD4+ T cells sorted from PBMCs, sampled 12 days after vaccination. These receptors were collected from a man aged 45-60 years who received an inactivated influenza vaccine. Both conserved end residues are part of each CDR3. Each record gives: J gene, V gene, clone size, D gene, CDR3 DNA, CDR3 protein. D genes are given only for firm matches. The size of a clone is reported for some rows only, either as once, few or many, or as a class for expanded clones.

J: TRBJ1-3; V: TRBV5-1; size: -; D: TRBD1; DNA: TGCGCCAGCAGCACGGGACAGGGGGTCTCTGGAAACACCATATATTTT; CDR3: CASSTGQGVSGNTIYF
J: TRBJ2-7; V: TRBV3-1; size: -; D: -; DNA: TGTGCCAGCAGCCAAGCGGACTACGAGCAGTACTTC; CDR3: CASSQADYEQYF
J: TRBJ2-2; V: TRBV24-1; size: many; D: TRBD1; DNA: TGTGCCACCAGTGATCCCCGGACAGGGAACACCGGGGAGCTGTTTTTT; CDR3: CATSDPRTGNTGELFF
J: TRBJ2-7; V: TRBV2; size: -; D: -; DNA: TGTGCCAGCGTTAGGGAAAAGGTCTCCTACGAGCAGTACTTC; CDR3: CASVREKVSYEQYF
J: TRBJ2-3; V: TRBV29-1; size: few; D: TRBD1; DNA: TGCAGCGCTCGACAGGGGAGAAACTCAGATACGCAGTATTTT; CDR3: CSARQGRNSDTQYF
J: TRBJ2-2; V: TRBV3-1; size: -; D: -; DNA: TGTGCCAGCAGCCAATATGAAGGACAGATGACCGGGCGGGAGCTGTTTTTT; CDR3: CASSQYEGQMTGRELFF
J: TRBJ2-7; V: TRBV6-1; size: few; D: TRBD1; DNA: TGTGCCAGCGTACATGGGACAGCCACTACGTCGGTCGGGCAGTACTTC; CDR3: CASVHGTATTSVGQYF
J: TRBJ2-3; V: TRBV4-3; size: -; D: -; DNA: TGCGCCAGCAGCCAAGATCGGACCGTGGGGGATACGCAGTATTTT; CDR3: CASSQDRTVGDTQYF
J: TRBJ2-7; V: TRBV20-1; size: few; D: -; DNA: TGCAGTGCTACCCGTGGCGAGCAGTACTTC; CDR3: CSATRGEQYF
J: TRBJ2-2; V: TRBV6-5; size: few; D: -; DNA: TGTGCCAGCAGTTACTCGAGCCTGGGCGGGGAGCTGTTTTTT; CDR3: CASSYSSLGGELFF
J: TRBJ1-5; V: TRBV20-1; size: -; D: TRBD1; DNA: TGCAGTGCTAGAGTTCCGGGACAGGGCAATCAGCCCCAGCATTTT; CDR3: CSARVPGQGNQPQHF
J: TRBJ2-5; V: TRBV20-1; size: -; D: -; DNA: TGCAGTGCTGCTCGACAGGTCCAAGAGACCCAGTACTTC; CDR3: CSAARQVQETQYF
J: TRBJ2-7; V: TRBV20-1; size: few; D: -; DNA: TGCAGTGCTATGGTGGGGGGGGCGGACTACGAGCAGTACTTC; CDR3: CSAMVGGADYEQYF
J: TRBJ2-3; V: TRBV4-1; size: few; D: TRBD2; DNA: TGCGCCAGCAGCCAAGATTCCACTAGCGGGAGGTTAGCAGATACGCAGTATTTT; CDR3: CASSQDSTSGRLADTQYF
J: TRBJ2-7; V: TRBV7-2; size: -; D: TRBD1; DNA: TGTGCCAGCAGCATCTCGACAGGGTCCCTCGACGAGCAGTACTTC; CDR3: CASSISTGSLDEQYF
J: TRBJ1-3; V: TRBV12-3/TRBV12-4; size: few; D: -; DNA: TGTGCCAGCAGTCCCGGGAGAAACACCATATATTTT; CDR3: CASSPGRNTIYF
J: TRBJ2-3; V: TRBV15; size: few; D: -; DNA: TGTGCCACCAGCAGAGAAAGCGGACGCGGAGATACGCAGTATTTT; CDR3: CATSRESGRGDTQYF
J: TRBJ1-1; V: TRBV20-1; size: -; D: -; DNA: TGCAGTGCTAGAGGTCCGGGATCGAACACTGAAGCTTTCTTT; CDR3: CSARGPGSNTEAFF
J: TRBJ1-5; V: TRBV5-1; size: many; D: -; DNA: TGCGCCAGCAGCTTGGAGAGCAATCAGCCCCAGCATTTT; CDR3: CASSLESNQPQHF
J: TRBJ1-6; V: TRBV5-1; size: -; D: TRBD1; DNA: TGCGCCAGCAGCTCGAGACAGGGGGGGAATTCACCCCTCCACTTT; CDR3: CASSSRQGGNSPLHF
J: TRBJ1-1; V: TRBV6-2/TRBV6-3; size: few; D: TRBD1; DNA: TGTGCCAGCAGTTTGTGGACAGGGTGGTTCATGAACACTGAAGCTTTCTTT; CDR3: CASSLWTGWFMNTEAFF
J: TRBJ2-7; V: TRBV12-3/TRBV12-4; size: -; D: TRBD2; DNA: TGTGCCAGCAGTTTAGCGAGCGGGGGGTACTACGAGCAGTACTTC; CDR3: CASSLASGGYYEQYF
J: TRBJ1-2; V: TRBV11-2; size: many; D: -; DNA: TGTGCCAGCAGCTTAGATACAGGCGGCTACACCTTC; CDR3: CASSLDTGGYTF
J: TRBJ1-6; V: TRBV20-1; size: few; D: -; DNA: TGCAGTGCAGATCCCGGCTATAATTCACCCCTCCACTTT; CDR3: CSADPGYNSPLHF
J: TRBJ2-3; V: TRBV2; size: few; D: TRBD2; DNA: TGTGCCAGCGAACTAGCGGGGGGCACAGATACGCAGTATTTT; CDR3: CASELAGGTDTQYF
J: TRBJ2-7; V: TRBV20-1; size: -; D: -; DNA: TGCAGTGCTAGAGATCCCCACAGGATAACCTACGAGCAGTACTTC; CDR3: CSARDPHRITYEQYF
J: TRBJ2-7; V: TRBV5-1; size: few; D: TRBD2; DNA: TGCGCCAGCAGCATGACCTCCGGGACTATCTCCTACGAGCAGTACTTC; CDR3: CASSMTSGTISYEQYF
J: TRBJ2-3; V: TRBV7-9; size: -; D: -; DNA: TGTGCCAGCAGCTTATCAGGGGATCGCACAGATACGCAGTATTTT; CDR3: CASSLSGDRTDTQYF
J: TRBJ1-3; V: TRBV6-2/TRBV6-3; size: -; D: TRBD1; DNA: TGTGCCAGCAGTTTCTTGGCCACAGGGGGCGAAAACACCATATATTTT; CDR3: CASSFLATGGENTIYF
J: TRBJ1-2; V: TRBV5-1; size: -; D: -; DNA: TGCGCCAGCAGCCCCGGACAGCCTGCCAACTATGGCTACACCTTC; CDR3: CASSPGQPANYGYTF
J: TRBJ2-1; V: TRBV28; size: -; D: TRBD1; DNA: TGTGCCAGCAAGGCAAGAACAGGGGGTCGCAATGAGCAGTTCTTC; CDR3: CASKARTGGRNEQFF
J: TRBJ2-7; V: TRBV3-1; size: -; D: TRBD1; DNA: TGTGCCAGCAGCCAACCGGGACAGGGGCCCGACGAGCAGTACTTC; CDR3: CASSQPGQGPDEQYF
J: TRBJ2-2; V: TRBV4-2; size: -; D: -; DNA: TGTGCCAGCAGCCAAGGGCAAGGCACCGGGGAGCTGTTTTTT; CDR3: CASSQGQGTGELFF
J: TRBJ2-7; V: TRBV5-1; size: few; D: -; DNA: TGCGCCAGCAGCTTCCGGAGAAGCGAGCAGTACTTC; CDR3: CASSFRRSEQYF
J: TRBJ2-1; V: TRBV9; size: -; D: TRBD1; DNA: TGTGCCAGCAGCGTAGGGGGACAGCAGAAGTACAATGAGCAGTTCTTC; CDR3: CASSVGGQQKYNEQFF
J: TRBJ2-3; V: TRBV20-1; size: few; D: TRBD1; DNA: TGCAGTGCTAGAGTCCCCGGGACAGGGGCGCATACGCAGTATTTT; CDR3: CSARVPGTGAHTQYF
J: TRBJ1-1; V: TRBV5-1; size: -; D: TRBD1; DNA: TGCGCCAGCAGCTCTCCCGACAGGGGGTGGACTGAAGCTTTCTTT; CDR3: CASSSPDRGWTEAFF
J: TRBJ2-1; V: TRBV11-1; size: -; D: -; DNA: TGTGCCAGCAGACACTTGACTGGTCCTTACAATGAGCAGTTCTTC; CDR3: CASRHLTGPYNEQFF
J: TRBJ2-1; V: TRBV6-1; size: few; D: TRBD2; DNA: TGTGCCAGCAGTCGCCCGGGACTAGCGATTAATGAGCAGTTCTTC; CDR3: CASSRPGLAINEQFF
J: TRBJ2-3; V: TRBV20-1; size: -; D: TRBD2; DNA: TGCAGTGCTAGAGCCGCGGGAGGCACAGATACGCAGTATTTT; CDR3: CSARAAGGTDTQYF
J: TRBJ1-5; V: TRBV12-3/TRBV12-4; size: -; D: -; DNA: TGTGCCAGCAGGGAGGGCTATAGCAATCAGCCCCAGCATTTT; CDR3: CASREGYSNQPQHF
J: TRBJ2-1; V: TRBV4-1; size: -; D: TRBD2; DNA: TGCGCCAGCAGCCAGAAGGGACTAGCGGGATACAATGAGCAGTTCTTC; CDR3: CASSQKGLAGYNEQFF
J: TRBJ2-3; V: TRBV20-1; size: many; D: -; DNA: TGCAGTGCTGCGACAGGCCACAAGCTAGATACGCAGTATTTT; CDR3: CSAATGHKLDTQYF
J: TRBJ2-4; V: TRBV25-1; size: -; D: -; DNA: TGTGCCAGCAGTGAAACGGGATCGAAAAACATTCAGTACTTC; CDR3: CASSETGSKNIQYF
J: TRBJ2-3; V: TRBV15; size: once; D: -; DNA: TGTGCCACCAGCAGAGATAGGGCCGCAGGCCCAGATACGCAGTATTTT; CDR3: CATSRDRAAGPDTQYF
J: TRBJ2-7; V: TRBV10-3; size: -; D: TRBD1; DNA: TGTGCCATAGGTACAGCCCGACAGGGCGCTTCCTACGAGCAGTACTTC; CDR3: CAIGTARQGASYEQYF
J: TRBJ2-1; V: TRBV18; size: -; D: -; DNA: TGTGCCAGCTCACCATACGGGACACAAAGGGATGAGCAGTTCTTC; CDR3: CASSPYGTQRDEQFF
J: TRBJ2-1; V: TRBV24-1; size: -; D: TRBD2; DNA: TGTGCCACAAGGACTAGCGGGGCGATCAATGAGCAGTTCTTC; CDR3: CATRTSGAINEQFF